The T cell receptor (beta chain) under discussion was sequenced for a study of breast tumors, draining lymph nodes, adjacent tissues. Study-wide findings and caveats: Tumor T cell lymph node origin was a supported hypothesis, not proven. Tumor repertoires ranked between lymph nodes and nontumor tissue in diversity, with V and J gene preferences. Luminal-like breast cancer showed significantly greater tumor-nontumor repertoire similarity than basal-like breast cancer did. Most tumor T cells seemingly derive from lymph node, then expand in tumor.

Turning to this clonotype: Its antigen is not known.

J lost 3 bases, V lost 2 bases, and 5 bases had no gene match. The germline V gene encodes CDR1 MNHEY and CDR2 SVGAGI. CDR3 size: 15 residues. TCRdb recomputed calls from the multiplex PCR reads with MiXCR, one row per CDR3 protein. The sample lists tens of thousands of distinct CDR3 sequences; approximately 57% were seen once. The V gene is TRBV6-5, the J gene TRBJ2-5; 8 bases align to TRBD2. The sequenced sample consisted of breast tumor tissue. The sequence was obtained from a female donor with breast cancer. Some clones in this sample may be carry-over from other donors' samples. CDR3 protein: CASSYDGGGKETQYF. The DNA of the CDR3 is TGTGCCAGCAGTTACGATGGCGGGGGGAAAGAGACCCAGTACTTC.